Below are 13 T cell receptor beta chains sequenced from a single sample in a study of CD8 T cells in ankylosing spondylitis. TCRdb re-called the 5' RACE reads through MiXCR, storing one row per CDR3 protein. The sample has roughly 250,000 distinct CDR3 sequences, 8.6% seen once. Sample: blood, either unsorted or a sorted T cell fraction (not recorded which). These TCRs come from a male donor with ankylosing spondylitis or in good health (not recorded which).

This clonotype appeared many times. The chain combines TRBV7-9 with TRBJ2-3; D unclear. The length of the CDR3 is 17 residues. Looked up from germline, CDR1 is SEHNR and CDR2 is FQNEAQ (reference sequence). V was clipped by 4 bases and J by 0 bases, with 17 bases between them. The CDR3 loop reads CASSSRDRPYSTDTQYF. The CDR3 region has the DNA TGTGCCAGCAGCTCTAGAGACCGACCTTATAGCACAGATACGCAGTATTTT.

There are many counts of this clonotype. The chain combines TRBV5-4 with TRBJ2-1, with TRBD1 identical over 8 bases. V shed 6 bases, J shed 8 bases, and the junction held 4 bases outside the gene matches. This CDR3 contains 12 residues. CDR1 and CDR2 from the germline V gene are SGHNT and YYREEE (reference sequence). The CDR3 spells CASTLQGDEQFF. CDR3 DNA sequence: TGTGCCAGCACCCTACAGGGGGATGAGCAGTTCTTC.

This clonotype was detected only a few times. The rearrangement joins TRBV7-8 to TRBJ1-5, with no clear D. The CDR3 sequence is 13 residues long. V lost 0 bases and J 7 bases, leaving 7 bases between the germline ends. Germline V gene lookup returns CDR1 SGHVS and CDR2 FQNEAQ. DNA of the CDR3: TGTGCCAGCAGCTTAGCGCTTTCCCAGCCCCAGCATTTT. This encodes CASSLALSQPQHF.

In its sample, this clonotype was seen many times. The chain couples TRBV4-1 to TRBJ1-5; the match to TRBD1 covers 7 bases. Germline CDR1 MGHRA, CDR2 YSYEKL. The junction had 9 bases not matched to a gene; V was cut back by 3 bases and J by 4 bases. The CDR3 totals 16 residues. CDR3 loop: CASSHNHRGGNQPQHF. The CDR3 DNA follows: TGCGCCAGCAGCCACAACCACAGGGGCGGGAATCAGCCCCAGCATTTT.

The V gene is TRBV27, the J gene TRBJ2-1; D tentatively fits TRBD1 or TRBD2 (6 bases each). Trimming left V 3 bases short and J 7 bases short, with 13 bases between. The CDR3 is 14 amino acids. The germline V gene has CDR1 MNHEY and CDR2 SMNVEV (reference sequence). The CDR3 protein is CASSLIRGGNEQFF. Here the CDR3 DNA reads TGTGCCAGCAGTTTGATTCGAGGGGGGAATGAGCAGTTCTTC.

This clonotype showed up many times. The chain combines TRBV6-5 with TRBJ1-1, with D maybe TRBD1 (5 bases). Per germline, CDR1 MNHEY and CDR2 SVGAGI. This CDR3 is built from 12 residues. The V end lost 5 bases, the J end lost 6 bases, and 10 bases lay between the germline ends. The CDR3 DNA sequence: TGTGCCAGCAGTCGGGACTTCTCTGAAGCTTTCTTT. This gives the protein CASSRDFSEAFF.

The V and J genes are TRBV4-2 and TRBJ2-1; no clear D. Trimming removed 2 bases at V and 6 bases at J, with 11 bases between. The CDR3 spans 14 residues. Per the germline V gene, CDR1 is LGHNA and CDR2 is YNFKEQ. This CDR3 is CASSQRLTINEQFF. The DNA for the CDR3 is TGTGCCAGCAGCCAAAGACTTACCATCAATGAGCAGTTCTTC.

The table lists this clonotype with many counts. The V call is TRBV20-1, the J call TRBJ1-6; maybe TRBD1 (5 bases). Looked up from germline, CDR1 is DFQATT and CDR2 is SNEGSKA (reference sequence). V lost 3 bases and J lost 2, with 11 bases in between. This CDR3 region has 15 residues. The CDR3 DNA sequence: TGCAGTGCTAGGGACCAGGGACCCTATAATTCACCCCTCCACTTT. Translating gives CSARDQGPYNSPLHF.

This clonotype was seen many times. The J gene is TRBJ2-7, the V gene TRBV6-1; D unresolved. Germline values: CDR1 MNHNS, CDR2 SASEGT. The CDR3 runs to 15 residues. The V end lost 5 bases, the J end lost 0 bases, and 14 bases lay between the germline ends. The CDR3 nucleotides read TGTGCCAGCAGTACAAGGGCCAGGTCCTCCTACGAGCAGTACTTC. Amino acids: CASSTRARSSYEQYF.

This clonotype occurred many times. The genes are TRBV12-3 or TRBV12-4 and TRBJ1-5; D not certain. The CDR3 has 14 residues. V dropped 6 bases and J dropped 4 bases, with 13 bases sitting between them. DNA for the CDR3: TGTGCCAGCAGATCGCGCGGTCATAATCAGCCCCAGCATTTT. Protein product: CASRSRGHNQPQHF.

In this sample, this clonotype turned up many times. The rearrangement links TRBV20-1 to TRBJ2-1; 14 nucleotides agree with TRBD2. Germline trimming cut 0 bases from V and 4 bases from J; bases unmatched to any gene: 14. CDR1 DFQATT and CDR2 SNEGSKA come from the germline V gene (reference sequence). This CDR3 region has 20 residues. CDR3 residues: CSARDEPLVGLAGGYNEQFF. CDR3 DNA sequence: TGCAGTGCTAGAGACGAACCACTCGTCGGACTAGCGGGGGGTTACAATGAGCAGTTCTTC.

This clonotype was counted a few times. The chain uses TRBV6-2 or TRBV6-3 and TRBJ2-5; 10 bases map to TRBD1. CDR3 length equals 17 residues. Germline trimming cut 3 bases from V and 4 bases from J; bases unmatched to any gene: 11. CDR1 and CDR2 (germline): MNHEY, SVGEGT. The CDR3 region has the DNA TGTGCCAGCAGTTATCCCTGGACAGGGGGAGGGAGAGAGACCCAGTACTTC. Protein product: CASSYPWTGGGRETQYF.

This clonotype was seen at least ten times. The chain joins TRBV20-1 to TRBJ1-2; D is perhaps TRBD1 (6 bases). The CDR3 contains 13 residues. The germline gives CDR1 DFQATT, CDR2 SNEGSKA (reference sequence). V was trimmed by 6 bases and J by 2 bases, leaving 13 bases between them. The CDR3 is CSAPGQGNYGYTF. CDR3 DNA sequence: TGCAGTGCCCCGGGACAAGGAAACTATGGCTACACCTTC.